Listed below are T cell receptor beta chains from one sample, sequenced in a study of cytomegalovirus exposure and HLA in healthy donors. TCRdb's copy holds only in-frame clones and misses some; the assay was immunoSEQ multiplex PCR. The sample yields roughly 100,000 clones, about 81% seen once. Source material: PBMCs. The receptors were gathered from a man aged 35 to 55 in good health and CMV-seropositive. The conserved cysteine and the conserved F or W are not part of the CDR3 here.

V gene	J gene	CDR3 protein
TRBV19	TRBJ2-7	ASSGYRQGSSYEQY
TRBV5-4	TRBJ2-7	ASSLLRLNDEQY
TRBV28	TRBJ2-1	ASALAGAYNEQF
TRBV2	TRBJ1-2	ASSDLWTPNYGYT
TRBV2	TRBJ1-2	ASNQGGGYT
TRBV18	TRBJ1-5	ASSPQDQAQH
TRBV14	TRBJ1-1	ASSQAVVGGKAF
TRBV23-1	TRBJ2-7	ASSQSRSGRPYEQY
TRBV9	TRBJ2-3	ASSVALARTDTQY
TRBV15	TRBJ2-7	ATSPGQGLYEQY
TRBV19	TRBJ2-5	ASSIGPAAQETQY
TRBV29-1	TRBJ2-1	SVSGTRYNEQF
TRBV6-1	TRBJ1-6	ASSRGRNSPLH
TRBV7-9	TRBJ2-2	SSTLKGGQTGELF
TRBV7-9	TRBJ1-5	ASSSTQGGDQPQH
TRBV5-1	TRBJ2-1	ASSNLDRAGNEQF
TRBV19	TRBJ1-2	ASSPREFGYT
TRBV30	TRBJ1-5	AWSSRQGNQPQH
TRBV27	TRBJ1-2	ASSRGTGAYGYT
TRBV18	TRBJ1-2	ASATSGHPNYGYT
TRBV11-1	TRBJ2-1	ASSLGAGGPLF
TRBV30	TRBJ2-7	AWTEEGKRDSYEQY
TRBV7-9	TRBJ2-1	SSSFPRTSGGFDEQF
TRBV19	TRBJ2-5	ASSSWDRGWETQY
TRBV5-1	TRBJ2-5	ASSGASEVETQY
TRBV19	TRBJ1-1	ASNERVMNTEAF
TRBV7-9	TRBJ1-2	ASSVNRGSHYGYT
TRBV13	TRBJ1-1	ASSSQGAEAF
TRBV5-1	TRBJ2-2	ASSLARDNTGELF